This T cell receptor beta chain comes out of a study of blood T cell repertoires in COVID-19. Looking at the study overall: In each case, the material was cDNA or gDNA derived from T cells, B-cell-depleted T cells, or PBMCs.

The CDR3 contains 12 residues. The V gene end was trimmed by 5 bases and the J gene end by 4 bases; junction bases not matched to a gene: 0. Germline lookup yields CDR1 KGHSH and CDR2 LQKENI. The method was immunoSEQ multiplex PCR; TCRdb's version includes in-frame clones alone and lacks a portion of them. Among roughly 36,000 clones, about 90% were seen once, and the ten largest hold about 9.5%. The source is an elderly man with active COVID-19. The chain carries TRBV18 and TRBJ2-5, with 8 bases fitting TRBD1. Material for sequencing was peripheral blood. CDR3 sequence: CASSTGGETQYF. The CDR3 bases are TGTGCCAGCTCAACAGGGGGAGAGACCCAGTACTTC.